The 26 T cell receptor beta chains reported below all come from one sample, sequenced in a study of blood T cell repertoires in COVID-19. Only in-frame clones appear in the TCRdb table, and some are missing; sequencing was by immunoSEQ multiplex PCR. The sample yields a few hundred thousand clones, 88% seen once. The specimen was peripheral blood. These receptors originate from a woman aged 70-85 years with COVID-19, enrolled during active disease.

This chain's CDR3 is CASSLNPGKGTGELFF. The CDR3 DNA reads TGTGCCAGCAGCTTAAACCCGGGGAAAGGGACCGGGGAGCTGTTTTTT. The chain employs TRBV7-3 and TRBJ2-2; the D gene is possibly TRBD2 (5 bases). The CDR3 totals 16 residues. The V and J ends lost 1 base and 5 bases respectively, with 14 bases between them. CDR1 is SGHTA, CDR2 FQGTGA, per germline.

The gene calls are TRBV20-1 and TRBJ2-7, with 7 bases that match TRBD1. This CDR3 has 11 amino acids. V dropped 4 bases and J dropped 7; count of bases not matched to a gene: 4. Germline-derived CDR1 and CDR2 are DFQATT and SNEGSKA (reference sequence). The CDR3 DNA sequence: TGCAGTGCTAAGACAGGGTGGGAGCAGTACTTC. Translation: CSAKTGWEQYF.

The chain carries TRBV4-1 and TRBJ1-5; TRBD1 is a possible D gene (6 bases). The ends were cut back, 0 bases at V and 9 bases at J, with 6 bases in the middle. The germline CDR1 and CDR2 sequences are MGHRA and YSYEKL. The CDR3 is 12 amino acids. This chain's CDR3 is CASSQETGPQHF. As DNA, the CDR3 is TGCGCCAGCAGCCAAGAGACAGGGCCCCAGCATTTT.

The chain employs TRBV29-1 and TRBJ1-1; D not certain. Germline assignment: CDR1 SQVTM and CDR2 ANQGSEA. Trimming pared 3 bases from V and 4 bases from J, leaving 15 bases between. The CDR3 contains 14 residues. In DNA, the CDR3 is TGCAGCGTTGATATAGTGGCGGGTGGCACTGAAGCTTTCTTT. As protein: CSVDIVAGGTEAFF.

CDR3 loop: CAWTGVGAMRAPYNYGYTF. CDR3 nucleotides: TGTGCCTGGACCGGAGTGGGTGCGATGAGGGCTCCTTATAACTATGGCTACACCTTC. This chain joins TRBV30 and TRBJ1-2, with D unresolved. The ends were cut back, 4 bases at V and 1 base at J, with 28 bases in the middle. Looked up from germline, CDR1 is GTSNPN and CDR2 is SVGIG (reference sequence). This CDR3 is built from 19 residues.

The chain couples TRBV7-2 to TRBJ2-3, with 7 bases lining up with TRBD2. V was clipped by 2 bases and J by 5 bases; unmatched bases: 7. Germline V gives CDR1 SGHTA, CDR2 FQGNSA. This CDR3 has 15 amino acids. Here the CDR3 reads CASSLQASGKDTQYF. CDR3 sequence (DNA): TGTGCCAGCAGCTTACAGGCTAGCGGTAAAGATACGCAGTATTTT.

V usage is TRBV9 and J usage is TRBJ2-3, with D unresolved. The V end was cut by 3 bases, the J end by 0 bases, with 5 bases between. The CDR3 totals 13 residues. Germline V gene sequence: CDR1 SGDLS, CDR2 YYNGEE. CDR3 residues: CASSESSTDTQYF. As DNA, the CDR3 is TGTGCCAGCAGCGAGAGTAGCACAGATACGCAGTATTTT.

In this sample, this clone turned up once. This sequence joins TRBV18 and TRBJ2-5; possibly TRBD2 for D (6 bases). CDR1 is KGHSH and CDR2 is LQKENI in the germline V gene. This CDR3 is 18 amino acids long. Trimming removed 2 bases at V and 4 bases at J, with 23 bases between. The DNA for the CDR3 is TGTGCCAGCTCACCAAGGAGTTCAGGTGCGGGGACTCCAGAGACCCAGTACTTC. Its translation: CASSPRSSGAGTPETQYF.

This clone was seen repeatedly, ten times or more. V and J are TRBV4-1 and TRBJ2-2, with 10 bases fitting TRBD1. The CDR3 is 16 residues long. Looked up from germline, CDR1 is MGHRA and CDR2 is YSYEKL. The V gene end was trimmed by 3 bases and the J gene end by 6 bases; junction bases not matched to a gene: 7. CDR3 in amino acids: CASSHPGQGPAGELFF. CDR3 coding DNA: TGCGCCAGCAGCCACCCGGGACAGGGGCCCGCCGGGGAGCTGTTTTTT.

The rearrangement links TRBV28 to TRBJ1-3; no clear D gene. The V gene's germline CDR1 is MDHEN and CDR2 SYDVKM. The CDR3 length is 14 residues. Between the trimmed V and J ends, which lost 5 bases and 1 base, there was a span of 9 bases. The CDR3 spells CASSIQVSGNTIYF. The CDR3 DNA is TGTGCCAGCAGTATCCAGGTGTCTGGAAACACCATATATTTT.

The rearrangement links TRBV3-1 (or the pseudogene TRBV3-2) to TRBJ1-3; TRBD1 might be the D (6 bases). Trimming shortened V by 3 bases and J by 2 bases, and 11 bases separated the two germline ends. This CDR3 spans 15 amino acids. Germline values: CDR1 LGHDT, CDR2 YNNKEL (reference sequence). CDR3 bases: TGTGCCAGCAGCCAGGCAGGGGTAGCTGGAAACACCATATATTTT. Its protein is CASSQAGVAGNTIYF.

This clone came up a few times. The CDR3 here is CASSTNPRTGKMTYEQYF. The CDR3 DNA reads TGTGCCAGTAGTACGAACCCCCGGACAGGGAAGATGACCTACGAGCAGTACTTC. The chain carries TRBV19 and TRBJ2-7; TRBD1 matches 8 bases. The CDR3 is made up of 18 amino acids. Germline V gene lookup returns CDR1 LNHDA and CDR2 SQIVND (reference sequence). V gave up 4 bases and J gave up 2 bases; unmatched junction bases: 16.

The chain couples TRBV5-4 to TRBJ2-3; 7 nucleotides line up with TRBD2. CDR1 and CDR2 (germline): SGHNT, YYREEE (reference sequence). V shed 0 bases, J shed 4 bases, and the junction held 8 bases outside the gene matches. This CDR3 is built from 16 residues. The CDR3 coding sequence is TGTGCCAGCAGCTTGGGATTGGGGGGAGGGGCAGATACGCAGTATTTT. Translation: CASSLGLGGGADTQYF.

V and J are TRBV4-2 and TRBJ2-5, with 9 bases fitting TRBD1. With V trimmed by 0 bases and J by 4 bases, 6 bases remained unmatched. There are 16 residues in the CDR3. Germline-derived CDR1 and CDR2 are LGHNA and YNFKEQ. The chain's CDR3 is CASSQEQGARSETQYF. The CDR3 DNA sequence: TGTGCCAGCAGCCAAGAACAGGGGGCGAGGTCAGAGACCCAGTACTTC.

This sequence joins TRBV16 and TRBJ2-1, with D hard to call. Trimming shortened V by 4 bases and J by 3 bases, and 13 bases separated the two germline ends. CDR3 length: 15 residues. The germline gives CDR1 KGHSY, CDR2 FQNENV. CDR3 DNA sequence: TGTGCCAGCAGCCCATCAACGGAGAGCTACAATGAGCAGTTCTTC. This codes for CASSPSTESYNEQFF.

The genes are TRBV7-9 and TRBJ2-5, with 14 bases that match TRBD2. The junction had 7 bases not matched to a gene; V was cut back by 5 bases and J by 5 bases. The CDR3 spans 16 residues. The germline CDR1 and CDR2 sequences are SEHNR and FQNEAQ (reference sequence). CDR3: CASSPGLAGGPETQYF. CDR3 coding DNA: TGTGCCAGCAGCCCCGGACTAGCGGGAGGTCCTGAGACCCAGTACTTC.

The chain couples TRBV7-3 to TRBJ2-3, with 7 bases identical to TRBD1. Germline V CDR1 and CDR2: SGHTA, FQGTGA. V lost 8 bases to trimming and J lost 5 bases; unmatched junction nucleotides: 10. The CDR3 consists of 14 residues. The CDR3 region is CASSRRNRGDTQYF. The CDR3 nucleotides are TGTGCCAGCTCCCGAAGGAACAGGGGAGATACGCAGTATTTT.

The chain couples TRBV7-6 to TRBJ1-5; D perhaps matches TRBD1 (5 bases). Looked up from germline, CDR1 is SGHVS and CDR2 is FNYEAQ. Trimming stripped 4 bases from V and 2 bases from J, with 9 bases between. There are 14 residues in the CDR3. The CDR3 loop reads CASSSGFGNQPQHF. The CDR3 DNA reads TGTGCCAGCAGCTCAGGGTTTGGCAATCAGCCCCAGCATTTT.

The chain carries TRBV20-1 and TRBJ2-7, with 11 bases identical to TRBD2. The CDR3 is 11 amino acids. Germline-derived CDR1 and CDR2 are DFQATT and SNEGSKA (reference sequence). This CDR3 reads CSGTSGYEQYF. In DNA, the CDR3 is TGCAGCGGGACTAGCGGTTACGAGCAGTACTTC.

This sequence joins TRBV7-2 and TRBJ2-1; 10 nucleotides agree with TRBD2. Trimming cost V 1 base and J 0 bases; bases outside gene matches: 3. From germline, CDR1 is SGHTA and CDR2 FQGNSA. The CDR3 length is 17 residues. CDR3 DNA: TGTGCCAGCAGCTTAGACCAGCGGGAGGGCTCCTACAATGAGCAGTTCTTC. This codes for CASSLDQREGSYNEQFF.

V gene TRBV6-6 combines with J gene TRBJ2-1, with D tentatively TRBD1 (6 bases). The CDR3 is 15 residues long. Per germline, CDR1 MNHNY and CDR2 SVGAGI (reference sequence). Trimming took 2 bases from V and 5 from J, leaving 13 bases between them. CDR3 sequence (DNA): TGTGCCAGCAGTTACCCGCAGGGGACCAACAATGAGCAGTTCTTC. It translates to CASSYPQGTNNEQFF.

The V and J genes are TRBV6-5 and TRBJ1-5; tentatively, D is TRBD1 (5 bases). Germline assignment: CDR1 MNHEY and CDR2 SVGAGI. Trimming took 0 bases from V and 6 from J, leaving 12 bases between them. CDR3 length: 15 residues. This CDR3 reads CASSYSGGVGQPQHF. The CDR3 region has the DNA TGTGCCAGCAGTTACTCGGGAGGGGTGGGTCAGCCCCAGCATTTT.

This clone was observed once. V gene TRBV30 combines with J gene TRBJ2-2; 11 bases align to TRBD2. Germline assignment: CDR1 GTSNPN and CDR2 SVGIG (reference sequence). V shed 2 bases, J shed 5 bases, and the junction held 7 bases outside the gene matches. The length of the CDR3 is 16 residues. The CDR3 reads CAWSQTGLAETGELFF. For the CDR3, the DNA is TGTGCCTGGAGTCAAACGGGACTAGCGGAAACCGGGGAGCTGTTTTTT.

V and J are TRBV7-2 and TRBJ2-3; 11 positions agree with TRBD2. The CDR3 length is 17 residues. The germline gives CDR1 SGHTA, CDR2 FQGNSA. The V segment lost 5 bases and the J segment 2 bases; nucleotides outside the gene matches: 9. The CDR3 DNA sequence: TGTGCCAGCAGCGGCCTAAGACTAGCGGGAATCACAGATACGCAGTATTTT. Translation gives CASSGLRLAGITDTQYF.

The chain links TRBV6-5 to TRBJ2-1; possible D gene TRBD2, 5 bases. Per germline, CDR1 MNHEY and CDR2 SVGAGI. V lost 0 bases and J 0 bases, leaving 9 bases between the germline ends. The CDR3 covers 16 residues. The CDR3 region has the DNA TGTGCCAGCAGTTACTCGTACCGGGGCTCCTACAATGAGCAGTTCTTC. This sequence encodes CASSYSYRGSYNEQFF.

The chain combines TRBV4-2 with TRBJ2-7; TRBD1 matches 10 bases. The germline V gene encodes CDR1 LGHNA and CDR2 YNFKEQ. Trimming took 4 bases from V and 5 from J; bases not matched to a gene: 14. This CDR3 spans 17 amino acids. The CDR3 reads CASSPLWYGTGVNEQYF. The CDR3 nucleotides read TGTGCCAGCAGCCCGTTGTGGTATGGGACAGGGGTTAACGAGCAGTACTTC.